This record concerns one TCR beta chain sequence. The antigen is unknown. The junction and the germline gene differ at one end; a read error may be behind it. Making TCR beta cDNA involved 400 to 600 ng total RNA and a constant-region primer. Slightly modified ARM-PCR with three nested multiplex PCR rounds yielded TCR beta libraries. Via MiXCR, TCRdb re-called the multiplex PCR reads, giving one row per CDR3 protein. This table holds about 20,000 distinct CDR3 sequences, roughly 80% found once. This record comes from a study of tumor-infiltrating lymphocytes in primary liver carcinoma. Study findings and constraints: Lesser overlap characterized tumor-adjacent and tumor-blood pairs relative to tumor region pairs.

From around 18-30 mg of unsorted bulk tissue, DNA and RNA were co-extracted together. There were only treatment-naive patients, all with chronic HBV infection. Viable tumor cell content exceeded 75% in every tumor sample. Sequenced material: liver tumor tissue from sampling region 4. The subset is: tumor region T4, right-lateral pole. This TCR came from a woman under 40 with primary liver carcinoma and hepatitis B virus infection.

CDR3 sequence (DNA): TGTAGCGTCGTAGGGTGGGAGGGCCGAATGTTCTTC. Residues: CSVVGWEGRMFF. The chain is built from TRBV29-1 and TRBJ2-1; 7 nucleotides align to TRBD2. This CDR3 region has 12 residues. Germline V CDR1 and CDR2: SQVTM, ANQGSEA.